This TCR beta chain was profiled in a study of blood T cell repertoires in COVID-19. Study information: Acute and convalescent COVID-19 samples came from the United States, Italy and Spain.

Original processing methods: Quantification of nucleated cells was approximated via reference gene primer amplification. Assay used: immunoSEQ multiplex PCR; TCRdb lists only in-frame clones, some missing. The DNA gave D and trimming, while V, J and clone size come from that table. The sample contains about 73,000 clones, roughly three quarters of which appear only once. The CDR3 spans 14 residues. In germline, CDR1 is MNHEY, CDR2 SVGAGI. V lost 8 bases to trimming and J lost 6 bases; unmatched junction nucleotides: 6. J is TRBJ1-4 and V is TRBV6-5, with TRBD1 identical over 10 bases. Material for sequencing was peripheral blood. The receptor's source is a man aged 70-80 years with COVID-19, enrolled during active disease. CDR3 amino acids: CASGDRGLDEKLFF. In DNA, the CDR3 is TGTGCCAGCGGAGACAGGGGGCTCGATGAAAAACTGTTTTTT.